Reported below is one T cell receptor (beta chain). Which antigen it targets is not known. This sample is drawn from a study of T cells expressing NK-cell markers (dated by TCRdb to the early 2020s). For context, the study as a whole: TCR beta-chain repertoires were profiled in sorted CD3+CD56+NKG2C+, CD3+CD56+NKG2C- and CD3+CD56-NKG2C+ T-cell subsets from about 8 donors. Among the eight sequenced donors, only one was HCMV-seronegative, while the other seven were HCMV-seropositive. The libraries were sequenced on Illumina HiSeq 2000/2500, MiSeq or NextSeq, producing 2 x 150 bp reads. The study sequenced eight donors, all healthy volunteers chosen at random: three men and five women. What the research found in general, with its limitations: For five or six donors, the dominant CD3+CD56+NKG2C+ clonotypes were among the top 10 CD8+ clonotypes and accounted for roughly 1.0-7.5% of CD8+ T cells. Whether the expanded NKG2C-expressing T cell clones were specific for HCMV antigens remained unclear. Those dominant clonotypes were again the most abundant among CD3+CD56-NKG2C+ cells in four donors, at roughly 25-60.1%.

To determine HCMV serostatus, a commercial ELISA kit was used to detect HCMV-specific IgG in serum. Peripheral blood mononuclear cells were isolated from blood by Ficoll density gradient centrifugation. Sequenced using an Illumina HiSeq 2000. 5'RACE template switching, by which a universal primer site and unique molecular identifiers were added, was used to make TCR beta cDNA libraries. cDNA synthesis was primed from the TCR beta constant segment, followed by two successive PCR amplification steps. Processing in the source paper ran as follows. MIGEC was used to demultiplex reads and group the reads by UMI, and MiTCR was used to assemble and quantify clonotypes. To exclude erroneous sequences, any TCR cDNA sequence not supported by at least two reads was discarded. The tcR package was used for downstream repertoire analysis, and clonotypes were matched across fractions by CDR3 nucleotide sequence plus V segment. VDJmatch was used to annotate antigen specificity against VDJdb, with one amino acid substitution allowed in CDR3. The reads were reprocessed in TCRdb, with one entry per CDR3 protein sequence and no accompanying DNA. The V and J calls shown here were made by TCRdb, not taken from the authors' results. This sample's clone table shows 350,000 to 400,000 distinct CDR3 sequences. The ten most abundant clones make up around 11% of the sample.

CDR1 and CDR2 were assigned from the germline V gene as MGHRA and YSYEKL. The CDR3 goes from the cysteine to the phenylalanine over 17 residues. The DNA is unrecorded. Sequenced sample: blood T cells: a sorted CD56 or NKG2C T cell subset, CD4+ or CD8+ T cells, or bulk PBMC T cells (not recorded which). This TCR derives from a woman aged 45-65 years in good health. Donor details come from another sample of the same person, matched by shared clones. The rearranged segments are TRBV4-1 and TRBJ2-1; the TCRdb D gene call, TRBD2, has no DNA to confirm it. This receptor has the CDR3 CASSQRGLPSANNEQFF.